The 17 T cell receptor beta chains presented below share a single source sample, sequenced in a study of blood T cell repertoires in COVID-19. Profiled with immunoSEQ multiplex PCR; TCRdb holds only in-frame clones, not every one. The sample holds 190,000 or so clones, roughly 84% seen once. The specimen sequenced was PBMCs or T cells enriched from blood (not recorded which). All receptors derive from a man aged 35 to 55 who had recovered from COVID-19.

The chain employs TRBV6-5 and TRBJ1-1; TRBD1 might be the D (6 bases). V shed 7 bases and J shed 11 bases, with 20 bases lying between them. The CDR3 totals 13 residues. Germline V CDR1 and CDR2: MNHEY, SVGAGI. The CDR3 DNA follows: TGTGCCAGCACCCCAAGAGGGGGGGTCGGGGCTTTCTTT. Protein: CASTPRGGVGAFF.

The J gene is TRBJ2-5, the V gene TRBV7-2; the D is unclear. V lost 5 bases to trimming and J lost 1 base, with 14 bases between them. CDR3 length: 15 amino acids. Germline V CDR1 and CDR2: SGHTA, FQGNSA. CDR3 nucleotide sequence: TGTGCCAGCAGCCTCCGTTGGCCTGGCCAAGAGACCCAGTACTTC. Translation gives CASSLRWPGQETQYF.

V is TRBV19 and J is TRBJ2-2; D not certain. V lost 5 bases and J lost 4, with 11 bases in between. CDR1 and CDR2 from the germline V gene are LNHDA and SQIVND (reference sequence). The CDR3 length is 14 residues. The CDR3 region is CASSPLAATGELFF. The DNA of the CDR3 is TGTGCCAGTAGTCCTTTGGCTGCCACCGGGGAGCTGTTTTTT.

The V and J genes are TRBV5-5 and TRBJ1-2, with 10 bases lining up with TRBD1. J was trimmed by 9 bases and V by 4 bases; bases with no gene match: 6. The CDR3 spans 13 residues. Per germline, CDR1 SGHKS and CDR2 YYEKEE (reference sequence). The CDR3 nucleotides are TGTGCCAGCAGCCTACCGGGACAGGGGAGCTACACCTTC. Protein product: CASSLPGQGSYTF.

The CDR3 loop is CARSRPDRVKNIQYF. CDR3 DNA: TGTGCCAGAAGCCGGCCGGACAGGGTAAAAAACATTCAGTACTTC. The chain uses TRBV5-3 and TRBJ2-4; TRBD1 matches 8 bases. TRBV5-3 belongs to the ORF category, with a function that is uncertain. The V segment lost 4 bases and the J segment 4 bases; nucleotides outside the gene matches: 7. There are 15 residues in the CDR3.

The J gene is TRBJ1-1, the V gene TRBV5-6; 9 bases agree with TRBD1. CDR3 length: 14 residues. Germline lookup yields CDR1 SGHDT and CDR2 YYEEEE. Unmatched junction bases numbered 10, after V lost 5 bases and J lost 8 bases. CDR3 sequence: CASRSLQGAKEAFF. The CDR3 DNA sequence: TGTGCCAGCAGATCCTTACAGGGGGCTAAAGAAGCTTTCTTT.

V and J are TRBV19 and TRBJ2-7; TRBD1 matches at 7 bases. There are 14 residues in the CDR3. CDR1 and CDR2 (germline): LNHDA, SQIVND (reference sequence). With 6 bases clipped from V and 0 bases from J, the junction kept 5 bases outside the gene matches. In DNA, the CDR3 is TGTGCCAGTAGACAGGGGCTCACCTCCTACGAGCAGTACTTC. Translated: CASRQGLTSYEQYF. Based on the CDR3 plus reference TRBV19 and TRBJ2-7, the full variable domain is DGGITQSPKYLFRKEGQNVTLSCEQNLNHDAMYWYRQDPGQGLRLIYYSQIVNDFQKGDIAEGYSVSREKKESFPLTVTSAQKNPTAFYLCASRQGLTSYEQYFGPGTRLTVT.

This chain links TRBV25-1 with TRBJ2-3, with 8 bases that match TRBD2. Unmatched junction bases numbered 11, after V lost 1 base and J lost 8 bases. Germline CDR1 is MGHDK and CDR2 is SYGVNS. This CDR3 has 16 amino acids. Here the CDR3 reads CASSEFDGGAVRTQYF. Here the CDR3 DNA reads TGTGCCAGCAGTGAATTTGACGGGGGGGCCGTACGTACGCAGTATTTT.

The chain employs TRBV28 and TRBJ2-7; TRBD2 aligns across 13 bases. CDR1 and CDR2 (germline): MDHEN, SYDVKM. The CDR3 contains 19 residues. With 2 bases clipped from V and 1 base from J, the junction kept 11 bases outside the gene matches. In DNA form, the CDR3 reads TGTGCCAGCAGTTTAAGGCGTGGGGTGGGACTAGCGGGATCCTACGAGCAGTACTTC. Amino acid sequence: CASSLRRGVGLAGSYEQYF.

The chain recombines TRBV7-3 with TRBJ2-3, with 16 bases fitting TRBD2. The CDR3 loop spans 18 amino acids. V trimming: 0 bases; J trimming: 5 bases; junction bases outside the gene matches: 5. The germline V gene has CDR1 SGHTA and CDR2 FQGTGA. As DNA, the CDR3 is TGTGCCAGCAGCTTAACGGGACTAGCGGGGGGGCCCGAAGATACGCAGTATTTT. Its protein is CASSLTGLAGGPEDTQYF.

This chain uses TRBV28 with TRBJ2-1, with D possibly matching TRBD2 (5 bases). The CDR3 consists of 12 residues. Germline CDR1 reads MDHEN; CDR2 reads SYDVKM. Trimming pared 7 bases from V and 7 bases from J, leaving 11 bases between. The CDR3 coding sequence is TGTGCCAGCACGGGGTCCGGAAATGAGCAGTTCTTC. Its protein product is CASTGSGNEQFF. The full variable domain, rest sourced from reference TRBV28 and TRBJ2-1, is DVKVTQSSRYLVKRTGEKVFLECVQDMDHENMFWYRQDPGLGLRLIYFSYDVKMKEKGDIPEGYSVSREKKERFSLILESASTNQTSMYLCASTGSGNEQFFGPGTRLTVL.

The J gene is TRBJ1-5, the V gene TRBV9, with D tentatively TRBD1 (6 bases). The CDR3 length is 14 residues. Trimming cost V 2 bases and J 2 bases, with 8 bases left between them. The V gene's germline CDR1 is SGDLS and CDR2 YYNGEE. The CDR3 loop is CASSVSGGNQPQHF. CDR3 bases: TGTGCCAGCAGCGTCTCAGGGGGCAATCAGCCCCAGCATTTT.

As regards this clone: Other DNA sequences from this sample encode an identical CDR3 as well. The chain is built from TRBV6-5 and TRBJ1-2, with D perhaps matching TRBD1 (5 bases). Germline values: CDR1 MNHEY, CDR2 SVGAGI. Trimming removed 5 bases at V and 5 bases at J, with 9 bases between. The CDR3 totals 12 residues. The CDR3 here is CASSPRGYGYTF. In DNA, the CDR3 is TGTGCCAGCAGTCCTAGGGGTTATGGCTACACCTTC.

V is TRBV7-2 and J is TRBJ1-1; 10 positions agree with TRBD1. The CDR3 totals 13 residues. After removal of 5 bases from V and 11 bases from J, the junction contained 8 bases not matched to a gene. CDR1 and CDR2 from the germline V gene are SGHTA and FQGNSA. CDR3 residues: CASSVGTGAGAFF. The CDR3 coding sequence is TGTGCCAGCAGCGTTGGGACAGGGGCAGGGGCTTTCTTT.

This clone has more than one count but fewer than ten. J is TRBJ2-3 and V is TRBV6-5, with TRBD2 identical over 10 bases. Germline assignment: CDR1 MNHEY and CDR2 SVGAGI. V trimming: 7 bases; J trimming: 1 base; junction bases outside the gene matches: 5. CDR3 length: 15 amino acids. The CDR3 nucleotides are TGTGCCAGCATAGGGCTAGCGGGGGGCACAGATACGCAGTATTTT. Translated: CASIGLAGGTDTQYF.

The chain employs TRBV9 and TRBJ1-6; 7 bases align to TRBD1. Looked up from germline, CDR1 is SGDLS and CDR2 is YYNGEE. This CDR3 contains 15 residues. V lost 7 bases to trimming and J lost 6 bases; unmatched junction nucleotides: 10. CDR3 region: CASGKGGEGNSPLHF. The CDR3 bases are TGTGCCAGCGGCAAAGGGGGCGAGGGTAATTCACCCCTCCACTTT.

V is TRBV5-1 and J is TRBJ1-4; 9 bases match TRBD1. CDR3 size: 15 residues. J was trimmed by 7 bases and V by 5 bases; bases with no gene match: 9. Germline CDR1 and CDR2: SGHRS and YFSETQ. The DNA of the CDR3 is TGCGCCAGCAGGACACAGGGGGCGCAGGGTGAAAAACTGTTTTTT. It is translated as CASRTQGAQGEKLFF.